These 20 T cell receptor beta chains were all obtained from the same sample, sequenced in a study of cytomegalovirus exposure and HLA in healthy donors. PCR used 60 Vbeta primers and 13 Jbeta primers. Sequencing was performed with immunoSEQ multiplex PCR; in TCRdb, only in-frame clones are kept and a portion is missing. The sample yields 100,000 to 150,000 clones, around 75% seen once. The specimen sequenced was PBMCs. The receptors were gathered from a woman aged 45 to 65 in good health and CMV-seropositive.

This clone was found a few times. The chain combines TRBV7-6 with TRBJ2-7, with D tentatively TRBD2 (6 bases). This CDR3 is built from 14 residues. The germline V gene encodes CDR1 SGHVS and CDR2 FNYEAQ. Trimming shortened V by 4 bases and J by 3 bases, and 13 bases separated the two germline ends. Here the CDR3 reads CASSWGSGNYEQYF. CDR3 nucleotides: TGTGCCAGCAGCTGGGGTAGCGGCAACTACGAGCAGTACTTC. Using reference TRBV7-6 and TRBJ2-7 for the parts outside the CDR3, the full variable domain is GAGVSQSPRYKVTKRGQDVALRCDPISGHVSLYWYRQALGQGPEFLTYFNYEAQQDKSGLPNDRFSAERPEGSISTLTIQRTEQRDSAMYRCASSWGSGNYEQYFGPGTRLTVT.

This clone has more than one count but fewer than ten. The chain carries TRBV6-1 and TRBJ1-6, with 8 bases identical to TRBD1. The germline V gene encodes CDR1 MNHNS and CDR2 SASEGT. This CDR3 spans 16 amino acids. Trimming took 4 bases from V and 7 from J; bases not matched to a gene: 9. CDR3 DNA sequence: TGTGCCAGCAGTGGGACAGGGCCCCATAGGAATTCACCCCTCCACTTT. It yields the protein CASSGTGPHRNSPLHF.

Here the CDR3 DNA reads TGTGCCAGCAGGGCCGGGACGGGAGGAAGCACAGATACGCAGTATTTT. Protein product: CASRAGTGGSTDTQYF. The rearrangement links TRBV7-6 to TRBJ2-3; 7 nucleotides align to TRBD2. The CDR3 length is 16 residues. Germline V gene lookup returns CDR1 SGHVS and CDR2 FNYEAQ. With 6 bases clipped from V and 0 bases from J, the junction kept 9 bases outside the gene matches.

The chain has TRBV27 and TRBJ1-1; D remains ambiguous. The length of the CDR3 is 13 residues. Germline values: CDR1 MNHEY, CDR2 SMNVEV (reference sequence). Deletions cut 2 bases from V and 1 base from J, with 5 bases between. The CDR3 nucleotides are TGTGCCAGCAGTTTAGCAGGGAACACTGAAGCTTTCTTT. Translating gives CASSLAGNTEAFF.

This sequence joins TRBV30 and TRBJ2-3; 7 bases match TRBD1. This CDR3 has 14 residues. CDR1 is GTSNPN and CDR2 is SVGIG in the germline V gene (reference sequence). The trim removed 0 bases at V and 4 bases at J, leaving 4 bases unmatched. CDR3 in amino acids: CAWSVGQGADTQYF. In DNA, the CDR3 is TGTGCCTGGAGTGTTGGGCAGGGGGCAGATACGCAGTATTTT.

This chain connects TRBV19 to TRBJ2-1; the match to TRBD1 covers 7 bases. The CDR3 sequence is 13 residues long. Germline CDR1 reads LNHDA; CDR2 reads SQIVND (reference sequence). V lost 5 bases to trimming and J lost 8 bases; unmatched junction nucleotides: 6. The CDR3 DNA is TGTGCCAGTAGTCTTCTGACAGGGCATGAGCAGTTCTTC. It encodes CASSLLTGHEQFF.

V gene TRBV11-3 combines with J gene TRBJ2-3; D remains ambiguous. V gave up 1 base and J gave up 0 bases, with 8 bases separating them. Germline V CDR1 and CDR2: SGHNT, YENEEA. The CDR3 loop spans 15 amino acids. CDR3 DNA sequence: TGTGCCAGCAGCTTAGGGTCCGGGAGCACAGATACGCAGTATTTT. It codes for CASSLGSGSTDTQYF.

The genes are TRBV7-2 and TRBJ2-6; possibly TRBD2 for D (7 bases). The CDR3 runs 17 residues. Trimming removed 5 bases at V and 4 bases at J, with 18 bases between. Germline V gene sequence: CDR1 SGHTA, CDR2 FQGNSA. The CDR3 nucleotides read TGTGCCAGCAGCCATCCCCGGGGGGCGTTGGGGGCCAACGTCCTGACTTTC. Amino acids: CASSHPRGALGANVLTF.

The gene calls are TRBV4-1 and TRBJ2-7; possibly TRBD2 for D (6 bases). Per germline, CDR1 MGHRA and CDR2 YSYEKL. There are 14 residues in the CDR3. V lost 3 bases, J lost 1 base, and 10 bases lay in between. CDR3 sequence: CASSHPTRSYEQYF. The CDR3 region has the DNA TGCGCCAGCAGCCATCCGACTAGATCCTACGAGCAGTACTTC.

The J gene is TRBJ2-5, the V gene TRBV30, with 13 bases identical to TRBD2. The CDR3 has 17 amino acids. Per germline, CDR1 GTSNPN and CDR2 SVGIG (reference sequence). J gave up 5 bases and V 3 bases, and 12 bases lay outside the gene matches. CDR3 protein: CAWRPPLAGGPWETQYF. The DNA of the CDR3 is TGTGCCTGGAGACCCCCACTAGCGGGAGGGCCCTGGGAGACCCAGTACTTC. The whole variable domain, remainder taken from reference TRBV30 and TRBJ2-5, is SQTIHQWPATLVQPVGSPLSLECTVEGTSNPNLYWYRQAAGRGLQLLFYSVGIGQISSEVPQNLSASRPQDRQFILSSKKLLLSDSGFYLCAWRPPLAGGPWETQYFGPGTRLLVL.

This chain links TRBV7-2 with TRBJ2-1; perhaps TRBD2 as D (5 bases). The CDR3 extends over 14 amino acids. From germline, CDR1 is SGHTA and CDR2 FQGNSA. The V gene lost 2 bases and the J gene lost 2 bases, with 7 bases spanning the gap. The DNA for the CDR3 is TGTGCCAGCAGCTTACAGACTACCTACAATGAGCAGTTCTTC. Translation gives CASSLQTTYNEQFF.

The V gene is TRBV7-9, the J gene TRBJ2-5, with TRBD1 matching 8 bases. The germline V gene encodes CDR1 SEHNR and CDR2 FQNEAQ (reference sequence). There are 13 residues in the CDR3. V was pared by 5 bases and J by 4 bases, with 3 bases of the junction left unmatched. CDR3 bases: TGTGCCAGCAGCACAGGGGGACGAGAGACCCAGTACTTC. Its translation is CASSTGGRETQYF.

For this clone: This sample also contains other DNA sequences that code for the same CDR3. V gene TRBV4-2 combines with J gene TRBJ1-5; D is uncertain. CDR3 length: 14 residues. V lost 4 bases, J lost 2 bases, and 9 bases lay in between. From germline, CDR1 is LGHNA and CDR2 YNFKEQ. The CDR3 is CASSLGEGNQPQHF. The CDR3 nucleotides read TGTGCCAGCAGCCTTGGGGAGGGCAATCAGCCCCAGCATTTT.

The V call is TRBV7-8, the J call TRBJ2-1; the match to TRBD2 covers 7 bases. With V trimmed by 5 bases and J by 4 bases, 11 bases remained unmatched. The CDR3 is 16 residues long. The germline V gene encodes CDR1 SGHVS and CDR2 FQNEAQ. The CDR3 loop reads CASSTGTTLQYNEQFF. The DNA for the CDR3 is TGTGCCAGCAGCACCGGGACTACCCTACAATACAATGAGCAGTTCTTC.

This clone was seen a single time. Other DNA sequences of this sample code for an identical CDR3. The CDR3 reads CASSVSSGRGYEQYF. In nucleotides, the CDR3 is TGTGCCAGCAGCGTAAGTAGTGGGAGAGGTTACGAGCAGTACTTC. V gene TRBV9 combines with J gene TRBJ2-7, with a tentative D call TRBD2 (5 bases). CDR3 size: 15 residues. Germline values: CDR1 SGDLS, CDR2 YYNGEE. Trimming cost V 1 base and J 4 bases, with 15 bases left between them.

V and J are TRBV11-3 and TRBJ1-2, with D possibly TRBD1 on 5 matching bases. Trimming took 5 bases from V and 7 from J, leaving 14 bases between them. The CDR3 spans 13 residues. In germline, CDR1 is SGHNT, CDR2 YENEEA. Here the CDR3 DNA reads TGTGCCAGCAGCCATACCGATAGGGGTGGCTACACCTTC. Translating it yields CASSHTDRGGYTF.

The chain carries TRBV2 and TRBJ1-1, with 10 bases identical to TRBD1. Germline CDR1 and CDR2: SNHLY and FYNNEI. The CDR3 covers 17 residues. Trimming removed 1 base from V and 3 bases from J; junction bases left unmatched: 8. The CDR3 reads CASSEGGTGVEDTEAFF. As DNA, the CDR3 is TGTGCCAGCAGTGAAGGGGGGACAGGGGTGGAGGACACTGAAGCTTTCTTT.

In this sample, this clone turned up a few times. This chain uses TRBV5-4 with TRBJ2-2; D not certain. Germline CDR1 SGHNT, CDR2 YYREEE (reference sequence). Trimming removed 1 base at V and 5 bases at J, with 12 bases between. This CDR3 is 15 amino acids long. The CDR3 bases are TGTGCCAGCAGCTTGTCGGTCCTTAGTACCGGGGAGCTGTTTTTT. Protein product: CASSLSVLSTGELFF.

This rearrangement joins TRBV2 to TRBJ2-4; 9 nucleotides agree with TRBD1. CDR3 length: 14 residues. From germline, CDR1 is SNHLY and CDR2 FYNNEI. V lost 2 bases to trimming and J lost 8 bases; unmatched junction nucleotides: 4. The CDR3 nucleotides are TGTGCCAGCAGTGAATACAGGGGGCGTGACATTCAGTACTTC. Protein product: CASSEYRGRDIQYF.

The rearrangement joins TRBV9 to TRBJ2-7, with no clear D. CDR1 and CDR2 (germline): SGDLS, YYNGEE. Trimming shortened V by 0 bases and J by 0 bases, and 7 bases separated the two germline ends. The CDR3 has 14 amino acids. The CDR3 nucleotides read TGTGCCAGCAGCGTAGGCTCGAGCTCCTACGAGCAGTACTTC. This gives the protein CASSVGSSSYEQYF.